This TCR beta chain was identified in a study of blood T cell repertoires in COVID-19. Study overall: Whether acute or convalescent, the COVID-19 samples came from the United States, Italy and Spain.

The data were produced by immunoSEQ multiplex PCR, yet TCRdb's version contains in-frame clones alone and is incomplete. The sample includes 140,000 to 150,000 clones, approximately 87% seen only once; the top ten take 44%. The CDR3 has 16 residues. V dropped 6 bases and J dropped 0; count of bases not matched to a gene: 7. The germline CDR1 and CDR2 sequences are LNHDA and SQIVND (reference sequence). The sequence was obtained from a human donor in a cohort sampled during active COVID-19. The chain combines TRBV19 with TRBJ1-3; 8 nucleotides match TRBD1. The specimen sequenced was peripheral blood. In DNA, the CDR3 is TGTGCCAGTAGCGTCGGTGGGACAGGCTCTGGAAACACCATATATTTT. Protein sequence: CASSVGGTGSGNTIYF.